This T cell receptor beta chain was documented in a study of Ad26.COV2.S vaccination and SARS-CoV-2 variants. Overall study: Donor was assigned to the Ad26.COV2.S arm of trial COV1001.

The sample holds one count of this clone. Treatment: 15 to 20 received Ad26.COV2.S at low or high dose, single or two shots; 5 received placebo; per-sample allocation not given. Sampling took place 63 days after the first vaccine or placebo injection. Germline loops: CDR1 LGHDT, CDR2 YNNKEL (reference sequence). Unmatched junction bases numbered 2, after V lost 7 bases and J lost 3 bases. This CDR3 is built from 13 residues. Profiled with immunoSEQ multiplex PCR; TCRdb holds only in-frame clones, not every one. In the table there are 300,000 to 400,000 clones, around 89% of which are singletons. The sequenced sample was peripheral blood, obtained in a trial of Ad26.COV2.S vaccine versus placebo. The chain recombines TRBV3-1 (or the pseudogene TRBV3-2) with TRBJ1-1; 10 bases are shared with TRBD1. The TCR originated in a person aged 18-60 years who received the Ad26.COV2.S COVID-19 vaccine or a placebo. CDR3 nucleotide sequence: TGTGCCAGCACGACAGGGGGCTACACTGAAGCTTTCTTT. Translated: CASTTGGYTEAFF.